This T cell receptor beta chain was documented in a study of cytotoxic CD8 clonotypes in ibrutinib-treated CLL. General observations from the study: Age-matched healthy donor levels were exceeded by baseline clonality, which tracked circulating CD8+ T-cell counts. Patients with sustained remission and those progressing were sampled at differing times.

Assay used: immunoSEQ multiplex PCR; TCRdb lists only in-frame clones, some missing. This sample carries approximately 280,000 clones, around 69% of them seen once, and the ten largest clones take roughly 6%. Germline CDR1 SQVTM, CDR2 ANQGSEA. Trimming stripped 7 bases from V and 5 bases from J, with 11 bases between. The CDR3 totals 11 residues. Roughly 1.9 micrograms of genomic DNA (from cryopreserved PBMCs) were used for TCR beta libraries. The table lists this clone with a few counts. Its antigen is undetermined. The sequence was obtained from a human donor with chronic lymphocytic leukemia. This rearrangement joins TRBV29-1 to TRBJ1-1; D remains ambiguous. Here the sequenced sample was PBMCs, taken at disease progression, from a patient treated with ibrutinib. For the CDR3, the DNA is TGCAGCGCTCGAGTTGGGACTGAAGCTTTCTTT. Amino acid sequence: CSARVGTEAFF.